This T cell receptor (beta chain) was observed in a study of CD8 T cells in Susac syndrome. Trimming shortened V by 10 bases and J by 0 bases, and 4 bases separated the two germline ends. The CDR3 loop spans 11 amino acids. The RNA, roughly 0.5 to 1 ug, was put through reverse transcription using random hexamers. TCRdb itself ran the immunoSEQ multiplex PCR reads through MiXCR, one entry per CDR3 protein. Of around 81,000 distinct CDR3 sequences listed, 94% are singletons. The clonotype originates from a human donor with Susac syndrome. The V and J genes are TRBV12-3 or TRBV12-4 and TRBJ1-3, with unresolved D. Sequenced: CD8+ T cells from PBMCs. The DNA for the CDR3 is TGTGCCACCTCCTCTGGAAACACCATATATTTT. Translated: CATSSGNTIYF.